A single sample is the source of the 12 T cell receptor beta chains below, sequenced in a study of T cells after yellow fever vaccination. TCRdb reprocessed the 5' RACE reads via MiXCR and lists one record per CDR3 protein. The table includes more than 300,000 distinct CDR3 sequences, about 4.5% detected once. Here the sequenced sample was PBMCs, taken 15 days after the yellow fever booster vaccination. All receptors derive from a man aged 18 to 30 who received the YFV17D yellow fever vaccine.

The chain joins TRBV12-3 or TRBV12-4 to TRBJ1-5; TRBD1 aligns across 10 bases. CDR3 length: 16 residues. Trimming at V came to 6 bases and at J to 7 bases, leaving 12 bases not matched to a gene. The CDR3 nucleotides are TGTGCCAGCAGCCCCCATCCCGGGACAGGGGACCAGCCCCAGCATTTT. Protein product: CASSPHPGTGDQPQHF.

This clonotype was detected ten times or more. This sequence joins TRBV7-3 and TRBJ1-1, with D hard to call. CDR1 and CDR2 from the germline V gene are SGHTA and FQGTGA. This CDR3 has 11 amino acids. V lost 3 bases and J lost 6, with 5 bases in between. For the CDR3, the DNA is TGTGCCAGCAGCTTTGGGCCTGAAGCTTTCTTT. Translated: CASSFGPEAFF.

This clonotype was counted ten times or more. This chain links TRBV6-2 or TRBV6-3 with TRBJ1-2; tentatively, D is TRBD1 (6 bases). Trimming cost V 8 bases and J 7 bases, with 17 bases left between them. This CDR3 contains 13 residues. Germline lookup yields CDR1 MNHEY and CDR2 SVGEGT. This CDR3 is CASRGRAGAGYTF. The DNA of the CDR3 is TGTGCCAGCCGAGGACGGGCAGGGGCTGGCTACACCTTC.

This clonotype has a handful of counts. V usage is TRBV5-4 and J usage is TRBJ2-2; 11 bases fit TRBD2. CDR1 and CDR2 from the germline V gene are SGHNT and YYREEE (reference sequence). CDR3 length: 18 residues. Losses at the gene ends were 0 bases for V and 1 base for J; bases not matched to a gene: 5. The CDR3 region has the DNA TGTGCCAGCAGCTTGGGGATAGCGGGGGGGTGGAACACCGGGGAGCTGTTTTTT. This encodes CASSLGIAGGWNTGELFF.

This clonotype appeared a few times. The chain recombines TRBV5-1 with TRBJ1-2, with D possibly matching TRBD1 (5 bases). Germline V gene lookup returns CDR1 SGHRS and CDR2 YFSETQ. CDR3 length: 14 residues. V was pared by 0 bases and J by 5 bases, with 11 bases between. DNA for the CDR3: TGCGCCAGCAGCTTGGGGGACGGAGGATATGGCTACACCTTC. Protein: CASSLGDGGYGYTF. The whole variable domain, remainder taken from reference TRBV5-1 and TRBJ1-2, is KAGVTQTPRYLIKTRGQQVTLSCSPISGHRSVSWYQQTPGQGLQFLFEYFSETQRNKGNFPGRFSGRQFSNSRSEMNVSTLELGDSALYLCASSLGDGGYGYTFGSGTRLTVV.

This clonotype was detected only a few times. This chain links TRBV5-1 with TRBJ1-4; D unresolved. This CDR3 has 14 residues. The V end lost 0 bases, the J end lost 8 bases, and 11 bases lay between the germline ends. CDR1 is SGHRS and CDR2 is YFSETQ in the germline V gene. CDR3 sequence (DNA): TGCGCCAGCAGCTTGGGGGCCATCGAAGAAAAACTGTTTTTT. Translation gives CASSLGAIEEKLFF.

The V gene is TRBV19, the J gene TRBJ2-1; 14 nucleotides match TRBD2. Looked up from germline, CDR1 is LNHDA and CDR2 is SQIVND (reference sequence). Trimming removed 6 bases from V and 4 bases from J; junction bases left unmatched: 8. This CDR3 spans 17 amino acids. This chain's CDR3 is CASSPRLAGGVYNEQFF. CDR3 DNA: TGTGCCAGTAGCCCTAGACTAGCGGGGGGGGTTTACAATGAGCAGTTCTTC.

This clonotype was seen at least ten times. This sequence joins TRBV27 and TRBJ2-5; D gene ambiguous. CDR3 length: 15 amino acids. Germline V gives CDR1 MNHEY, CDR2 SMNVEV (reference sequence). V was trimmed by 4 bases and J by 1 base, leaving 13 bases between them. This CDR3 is CASSSLRSLQETQYF. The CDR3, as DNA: TGTGCCAGCAGTTCACTGCGGAGCCTCCAAGAGACCCAGTACTTC.

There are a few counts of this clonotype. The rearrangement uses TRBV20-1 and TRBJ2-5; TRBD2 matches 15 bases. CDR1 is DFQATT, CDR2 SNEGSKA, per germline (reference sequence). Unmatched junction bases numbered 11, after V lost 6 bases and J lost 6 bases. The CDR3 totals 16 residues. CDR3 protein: CSARGLAGGPFQTQYF. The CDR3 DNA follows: TGCAGTGCCCGCGGACTAGCGGGGGGGCCTTTTCAGACCCAGTACTTC.

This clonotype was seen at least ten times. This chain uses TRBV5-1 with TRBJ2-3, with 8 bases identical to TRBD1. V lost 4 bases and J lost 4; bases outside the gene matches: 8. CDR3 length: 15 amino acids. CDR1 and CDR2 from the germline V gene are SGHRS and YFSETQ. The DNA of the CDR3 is TGCGCCAGCAGCGTAGGACAGGGTTTGGCAGATACGCAGTATTTT. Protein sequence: CASSVGQGLADTQYF.

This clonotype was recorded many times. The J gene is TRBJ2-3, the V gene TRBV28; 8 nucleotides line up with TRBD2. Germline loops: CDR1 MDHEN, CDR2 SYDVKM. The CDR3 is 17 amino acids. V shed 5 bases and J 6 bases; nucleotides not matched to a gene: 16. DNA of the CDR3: TGTGCCAGCAGTCCCACGGGGGGGGGTCCCGCAACTGATACGCAGTATTTT. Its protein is CASSPTGGGPATDTQYF. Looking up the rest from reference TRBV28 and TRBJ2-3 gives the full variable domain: DVKVTQSSRYLVKRTGEKVFLECVQDMDHENMFWYRQDPGLGLRLIYFSYDVKMKEKGDIPEGYSVSREKKERFSLILESASTNQTSMYLCASSPTGGGPATDTQYFGPGTRLTVL.

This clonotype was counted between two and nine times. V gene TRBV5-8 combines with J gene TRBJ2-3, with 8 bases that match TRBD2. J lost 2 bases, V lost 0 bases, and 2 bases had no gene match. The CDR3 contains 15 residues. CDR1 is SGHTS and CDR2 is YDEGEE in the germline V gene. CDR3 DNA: TGTGCCAGCAGCTTGGCTAGCGGGTTCACAGATACGCAGTATTTT. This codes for CASSLASGFTDTQYF.